One and the same sample provided the 4 T cell receptor beta chains below, sequenced in a study of technical replicates of blood from a few donors. TCRdb's copy holds only in-frame clones and misses some; the assay was immunoSEQ multiplex PCR. The table records over 70,000 clones, around 93% of them present only once. The specimen sequenced was T cells isolated from PBMCs. The receptors were gathered from a human donor in good health.

This clone was counted a few times. The V call is TRBV6-1, the J call TRBJ1-4; D possibly corresponds to TRBD1 (6 bases). Trimming took 4 bases from V and 8 from J, leaving 14 bases between them. This CDR3 has 14 residues. The germline V gene encodes CDR1 MNHNS and CDR2 SASEGT. As DNA, the CDR3 is TGTGCCAGCAGTGGTTGGGGGCTGGGAGAAAAACTGTTTTTT. Translated: CASSGWGLGEKLFF.

The chain couples TRBV5-6 to TRBJ2-1; D gene uncertain. Per the germline V gene, CDR1 is SGHDT and CDR2 is YYEEEE. V dropped 3 bases and J dropped 6 bases, with 10 bases sitting between them. The CDR3 consists of 13 residues. CDR3 sequence: CASSSVAFNEQFF. In DNA form, the CDR3 reads TGTGCCAGCAGCTCGGTAGCTTTCAATGAGCAGTTCTTC.

The chain links TRBV7-2 to TRBJ2-3; 9 nucleotides agree with TRBD2. Unmatched junction bases numbered 10, after V lost 5 bases and J lost 4 bases. The germline V gene has CDR1 SGHTA and CDR2 FQGNSA. This CDR3 has 16 residues. CDR3 nucleotide sequence: TGTGCCAGCAGCCAGAGGGTAGCGGGAGCGCCAGATACGCAGTATTTT. Its translation is CASSQRVAGAPDTQYF.

This chain uses TRBV7-3 with TRBJ2-1, with TRBD1 identical over 8 bases. V was clipped by 6 bases and J by 6 bases; unmatched bases: 13. The length of the CDR3 is 16 residues. Germline-derived CDR1 and CDR2 are SGHTA and FQGTGA. The CDR3 spells CASSHSGTGVFNEQFF. The CDR3 nucleotides read TGTGCCAGCAGTCACTCCGGGACAGGTGTTTTCAATGAGCAGTTCTTC.